The text below deals with one T cell receptor beta chain. The antigen is not known. This record belongs to a study of T cell responses to AZD1222 COVID-19 vaccine. Study at large: Second doses at about 4 or about 12 weeks were pooled.

Study results and caveats: The donor cohort was predominantly white British with a female majority, and clonal diversity may have been underestimated. The study sampled repertoires only after the peak T cell response.

Trimming removed 0 bases at V and 2 bases at J, with 12 bases between. The CDR3 has 16 amino acids. Germline lookup yields CDR1 SGHRS and CDR2 YFSETQ. The method was immunoSEQ multiplex PCR; TCRdb's version includes in-frame clones alone and lacks a portion of them. The profile shows more than 70,000 clones, nearly 90% of them singletons. This specimen consisted of peripheral blood, obtained on day 0 of AZD1222 vaccination. This sequence originates from an adult in good health. V and J are TRBV5-1 and TRBJ2-1; D not certain. CDR3 in DNA: TGCGCCAGCAGCTTGGGTCACTGGCTCGCCTACAATGAGCAGTTCTTC. Translated: CASSLGHWLAYNEQFF.